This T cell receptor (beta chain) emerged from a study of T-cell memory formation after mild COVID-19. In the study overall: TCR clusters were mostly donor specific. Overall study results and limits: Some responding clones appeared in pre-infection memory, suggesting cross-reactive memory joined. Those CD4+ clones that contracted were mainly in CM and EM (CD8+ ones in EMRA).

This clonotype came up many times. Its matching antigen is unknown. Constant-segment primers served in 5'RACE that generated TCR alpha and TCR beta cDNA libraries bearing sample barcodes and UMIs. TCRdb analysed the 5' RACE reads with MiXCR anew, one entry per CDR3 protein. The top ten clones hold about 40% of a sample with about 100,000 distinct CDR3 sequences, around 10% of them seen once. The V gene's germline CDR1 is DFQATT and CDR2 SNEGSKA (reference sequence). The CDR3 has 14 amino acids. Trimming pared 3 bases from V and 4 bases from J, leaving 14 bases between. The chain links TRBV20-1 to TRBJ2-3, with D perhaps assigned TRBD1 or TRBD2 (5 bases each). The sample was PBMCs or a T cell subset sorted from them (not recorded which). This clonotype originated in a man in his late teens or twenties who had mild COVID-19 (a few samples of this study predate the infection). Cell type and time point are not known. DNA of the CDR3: TGCAGTGCTAGTGGGACCCCCGGCCCAGATACGCAGTATTTT. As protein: CSASGTPGPDTQYF.